The clone carrying this T cell receptor beta chain has just a few counts. The antigen is not known. This record comes from a study of T-cell memory formation after mild COVID-19. About the study: Largely donor-specific sequence clusters came from a couple of donors.

The germline CDR1 and CDR2 sequences are DFQATT and SNEGSKA (reference sequence). The CDR3 is 14 residues long. Trimming removed 2 bases from V and 0 bases from J, with 8 bases in between. Using its own MiXCR run on the 5' RACE reads, TCRdb lists one record per CDR3 protein. In the table there are about 250,000 distinct CDR3 sequences, about 15% of which are singletons. Regarding the study as a whole: Memory from before infection featured some responding clones, which suggests cross-reactive memory joined. Later expanders leaned CD4+, whereas day 15 to 85 contracting clones were balanced CD4/CD8.

The sequenced material came from PBMCs or a T cell subset sorted from them (not recorded which). The sequence came from a man younger than 30 who had mild COVID-19 (a few samples of this study predate the infection). Cell type and time point are not known. The V call is TRBV20-1, the J call TRBJ1-5; no firm D call. This CDR3 reads CSARSSYSNQPQHF. The CDR3 bases are TGCAGTGCTAGATCCAGTTATAGCAATCAGCCCCAGCATTTT.